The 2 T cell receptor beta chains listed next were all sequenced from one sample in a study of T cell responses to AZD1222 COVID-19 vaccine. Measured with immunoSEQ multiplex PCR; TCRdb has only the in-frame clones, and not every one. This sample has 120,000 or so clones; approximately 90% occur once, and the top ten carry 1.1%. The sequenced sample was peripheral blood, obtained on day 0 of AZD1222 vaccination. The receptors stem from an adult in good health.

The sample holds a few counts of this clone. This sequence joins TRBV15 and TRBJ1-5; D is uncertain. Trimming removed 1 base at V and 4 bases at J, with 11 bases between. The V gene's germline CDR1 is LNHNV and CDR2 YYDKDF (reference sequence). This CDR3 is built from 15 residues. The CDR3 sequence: CATSRGKTHNQPQHF. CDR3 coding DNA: TGTGCCACCAGCAGAGGAAAGACGCATAATCAGCCCCAGCATTTT.

For the CDR3, the DNA is TGTGCCAGCAGCAAATCCCGGGAGTATGGCTACACCTTC. Amino acid sequence: CASSKSREYGYTF. V gene TRBV21-1 combines with J gene TRBJ1-2. TRBV21-1 is noted as a pseudogene. The CDR3 is 13 amino acids.